The 14 T cell receptor beta chains below all came from one sample that was sequenced in a study of OX40 agonist ivuxolimab in advanced cancers. Generated by immunoSEQ multiplex PCR, the TCRdb table keeps only in-frame clones and is missing some. The sample shows 52,000 or so clones, 84% of them seen only once. This material consisted of CD4+ or CD8+ T cells sorted from blood, taken in a trial of the OX40 agonist ivuxolimab. All receptors derive from an adult with an advanced solid tumor such as melanoma, head and neck, liver or kidney cancer.

The rearrangement joins TRBV6-1 to TRBJ1-4, with 9 bases that match TRBD1. Trimming at V came to 6 bases and at J to 14 bases, leaving 10 bases not matched to a gene. The CDR3 extends over 13 amino acids. Germline V lookup: CDR1 MNHNS, CDR2 SASEGT. Here the CDR3 DNA reads TGTGCCAGCAGCCTCAATGGGGACAGGGTGCTGTTTTTT. It is translated as CASSLNGDRVLFF.

The chain links TRBV4-1 to TRBJ2-7; D is undetermined. Germline-derived CDR1 and CDR2 are MGHRA and YSYEKL. CDR3 length equals 13 residues. Between the trimmed V and J ends, which lost 1 base and 1 base, there was a span of 5 bases. The CDR3 nucleotides read TGCGCCAGCAGCCAAGTCGGTTCCTACGAGCAGTACTTC. Translating it yields CASSQVGSYEQYF.

This clone was observed a few times. The chain links TRBV15 to TRBJ1-5, with D possibly matching TRBD1 (5 bases). The CDR3 consists of 17 residues. Trimming took off 0 bases at V and 6 bases at J, with 18 bases between the two ends. Germline lookup yields CDR1 LNHNV and CDR2 YYDKDF (reference sequence). CDR3 in amino acids: CATSREYAGNRFQPQHF. CDR3 bases: TGTGCCACCAGCAGAGAATACGCAGGGAATAGATTTCAGCCCCAGCATTTT.

The chain joins TRBV6-6 to TRBJ1-5; no firm D call. This CDR3 is 12 amino acids long. Trimming shortened V by 6 bases and J by 0 bases, and 3 bases separated the two germline ends. Germline V CDR1 and CDR2: MNHNY, SVGAGI (reference sequence). The CDR3 DNA follows: TGTGCCAGCAGCCCTAGCAATCAGCCCCAGCATTTT. Translation gives CASSPSNQPQHF.

The chain carries TRBV5-1 and TRBJ2-5; D unresolved. V was shortened by 0 bases and J by 2 bases, with 5 bases between the two germline ends. This CDR3 has 13 residues. Germline CDR1 is SGHRS and CDR2 is YFSETQ. The CDR3 region has the DNA TGCGCCAGCAGCTTGGCCGAGCAAGAGACCCAGTACTTC. As protein: CASSLAEQETQYF.

V usage is TRBV5-1 and J usage is TRBJ2-3; 10 positions agree with TRBD2. CDR3 length: 15 amino acids. Germline V gene sequence: CDR1 SGHRS, CDR2 YFSETQ. V lost 4 bases, J lost 3 bases, and 5 bases stayed unmatched. The CDR3 sequence: CASSGMTSGTDTQYF. CDR3 in DNA: TGCGCCAGCAGCGGGATGACTAGCGGGACAGATACGCAGTATTTT. Combining the CDR3 with reference TRBV5-1 and TRBJ2-3 gives the whole variable domain KAGVTQTPRYLIKTRGQQVTLSCSPISGHRSVSWYQQTPGQGLQFLFEYFSETQRNKGNFPGRFSGRQFSNSRSEMNVSTLELGDSALYLCASSGMTSGTDTQYFGPGTRLTVL.

This clone was found once. The chain employs TRBV27 and TRBJ2-3; 8 positions agree with TRBD2. From germline, CDR1 is MNHEY and CDR2 SMNVEV (reference sequence). J gave up 6 bases and V 3 bases, and 2 bases lay outside the gene matches. This CDR3 region has 13 residues. CDR3 in amino acids: CASSFGGRDTQYF. The CDR3 bases are TGTGCCAGCAGTTTTGGCGGGAGGGATACGCAGTATTTT.

This clone was picked up a small number of times. The chain combines TRBV21-1 with TRBJ1-1. TRBV21-1 is a pseudogene segment. This CDR3 contains 15 residues. The CDR3 spells CASSKLDGRNTEAFF. The CDR3 DNA follows: TGTGCCAGCAGCAAACTCGACGGAAGGAACACTGAAGCTTTCTTT.

J is TRBJ1-1 and V is TRBV9, with TRBD1 as a possible D gene (6 bases). Trimming cost V 0 bases and J 4 bases, with 10 bases left between them. This CDR3 is built from 14 residues. Germline V gene lookup returns CDR1 SGDLS and CDR2 YYNGEE. The CDR3: CASSVDRAGTEAFF. The CDR3 coding sequence is TGTGCCAGCAGCGTAGACAGGGCAGGCACTGAAGCTTTCTTT. Filled out from reference TRBV9 and TRBJ1-1, the complete variable domain reads DSGVTQTPKHLITATGQRVTLRCSPRSGDLSVYWYQQSLDQGLQFLIQYYNGEERAKGNILERFSAQQFPDLHSELNLSSLELGDSALYFCASSVDRAGTEAFFGQGTRLTVV.

J is TRBJ2-3 and V is TRBV11-2, with 7 bases aligning to TRBD2. The junction had 17 bases not matched to a gene; V was cut back by 5 bases and J by 3 bases. The germline gives CDR1 SGHAT, CDR2 FQNNGV. This CDR3 is 18 amino acids long. CDR3 DNA sequence: TGTGCCAGCAGCCAAGGCAGGGCGGGAGTTAGGTTGACAGATACGCAGTATTTT. Translation: CASSQGRAGVRLTDTQYF.

V gene TRBV27 combines with J gene TRBJ2-7; D gene unclear. This CDR3 has 15 residues. V lost 2 bases and J lost 2, with 13 bases in between. CDR1 and CDR2 (germline): MNHEY, SMNVEV (reference sequence). As DNA, the CDR3 is TGTGCCAGCAGTTTAATGGGTTTAGTGGCCTACGAGCAGTACTTC. It translates to CASSLMGLVAYEQYF.

By sample share, this clone is medium-sized. The V call is TRBV9, the J call TRBJ2-2; D is uncertain. The CDR3 consists of 13 residues. In germline, CDR1 is SGDLS, CDR2 YYNGEE. V was trimmed by 5 bases and J by 2 bases, leaving 7 bases between them. The CDR3 nucleotides are TGTGCCAGCAGTGGGGTAAACACCGGGGAGCTGTTTTTT. It codes for CASSGVNTGELFF. The full variable domain, completed using reference TRBV9 and TRBJ2-2, is DSGVTQTPKHLITATGQRVTLRCSPRSGDLSVYWYQQSLDQGLQFLIQYYNGEERAKGNILERFSAQQFPDLHSELNLSSLELGDSALYFCASSGVNTGELFFGEGSRLTVL.

V is TRBV6-6 and J is TRBJ2-7; 7 bases map to TRBD2. J was trimmed by 3 bases and V by 4 bases; bases with no gene match: 6. The germline V gene has CDR1 MNHNY and CDR2 SVGAGI (reference sequence). CDR3 length: 14 residues. CDR3 loop: CASSLSGGIYEQYF. CDR3 bases: TGTGCCAGCAGTTTATCCGGGGGGATCTACGAGCAGTACTTC.

V gene TRBV4-3 combines with J gene TRBJ2-7; the D gene is possibly TRBD1 (5 bases). This CDR3 is built from 17 residues. Germline V gives CDR1 LGHNA, CDR2 YSLEER. The ends were cut back, 1 base at V and 5 bases at J, with 21 bases in the middle. The CDR3 loop is CASSQGPGSGRADEQYF. The CDR3 DNA is TGCGCCAGCAGCCAAGGACCTGGGTCGGGCAGGGCTGACGAGCAGTACTTC.